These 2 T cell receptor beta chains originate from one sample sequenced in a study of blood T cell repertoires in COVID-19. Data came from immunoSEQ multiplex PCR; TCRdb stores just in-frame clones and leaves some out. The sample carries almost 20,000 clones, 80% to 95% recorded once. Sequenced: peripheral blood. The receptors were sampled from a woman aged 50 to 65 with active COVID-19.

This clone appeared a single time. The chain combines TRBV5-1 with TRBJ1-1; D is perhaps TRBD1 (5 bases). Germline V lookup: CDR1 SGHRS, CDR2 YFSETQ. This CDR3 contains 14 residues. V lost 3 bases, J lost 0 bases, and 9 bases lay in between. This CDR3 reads CASSWEGMNTEAFF. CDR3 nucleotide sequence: TGCGCCAGCAGCTGGGAGGGGATGAACACTGAAGCTTTCTTT.

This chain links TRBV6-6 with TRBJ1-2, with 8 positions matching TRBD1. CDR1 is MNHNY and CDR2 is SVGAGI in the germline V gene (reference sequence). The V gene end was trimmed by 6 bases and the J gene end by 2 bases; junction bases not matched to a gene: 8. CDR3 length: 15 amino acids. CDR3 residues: CASSRDRGSNYGYTF. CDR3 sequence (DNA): TGTGCCAGCAGCCGAGACAGGGGATCGAACTATGGCTACACCTTC.